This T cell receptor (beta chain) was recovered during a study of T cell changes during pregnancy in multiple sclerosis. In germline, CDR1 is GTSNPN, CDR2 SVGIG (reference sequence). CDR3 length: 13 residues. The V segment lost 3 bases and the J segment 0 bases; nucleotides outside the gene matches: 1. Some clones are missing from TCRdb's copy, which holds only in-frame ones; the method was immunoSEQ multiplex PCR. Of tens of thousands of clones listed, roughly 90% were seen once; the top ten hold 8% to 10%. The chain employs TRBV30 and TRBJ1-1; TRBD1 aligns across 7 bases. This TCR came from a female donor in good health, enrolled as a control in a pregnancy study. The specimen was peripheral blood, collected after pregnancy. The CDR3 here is CAWSGTVNTEAFF. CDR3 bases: TGTGCCTGGAGCGGGACAGTGAACACTGAAGCTTTCTTT.